This T cell receptor beta chain was profiled in a study of monozygotic twins with inflammatory bowel disease. Study results and limitations: Background noise in patient repertoires may stem from differing immunosuppressive treatments.

Per TCR library, 3,500 to 4,000 ng of total RNA was used. No DNA is given; TCRdb re-called the 5' RACE reads and lists each CDR3 protein once. The listing records about 160,000 distinct CDR3 sequences. The CDR3 spans 16 residues. Germline CDR1 is SGHAT and CDR2 is FQNNGV. Of note for this clonotype: Its antigen is not known.

V and J are TRBV11-2 and TRBJ2-1; the TRBD2 assignment by TCRdb is unverifiable without DNA. Sequencing was carried out using blood. This sequence was found in a human donor with ulcerative colitis or Crohn's disease, or a healthy co-twin of an affected twin (not recorded which). CDR3 residues: CASSPSSGSSYNEQFF.